The rows below give T cell receptor beta chains drawn from one sample of a study of cytomegalovirus exposure and HLA in healthy donors. Only in-frame clones appear in the TCRdb table, and some are missing; sequencing was by immunoSEQ multiplex PCR. The sample consists of approximately 150,000 clones, more than 70% of them appearing once. Sequenced sample: PBMCs. These receptors originate from a man aged 30 to 39 in good health and CMV-seronegative. The CDR3 runs from the conserved cysteine through the conserved F or W. A D gene is named only where the DNA matches it firmly. Clone size is stated in some rows and not others, as once, few, many or a class when expanded.

NA	TRBV7-9	TRBJ1-4	NA	12	TGTTCCAGCAGCTTATTCTATGAAAAACTGTTTTTT	CSSSLFYEKLFF
NA	TRBV5-1	TRBJ1-1	TRBD1	16	TGCGCCAGCAGCGCCGGGACAGGGGTCTTGAACACTGAAGCTTTCTTT	CASSAGTGVLNTEAFF
NA	TRBV7-2	TRBJ1-5	TRBD1	15	TGTGCCAGCAGCTTAGTGACAGGGGGTATCCAGCCCCAGCATTTT	CASSLVTGGIQPQHF
NA	TRBV5-4	TRBJ2-3	TRBD2	15	TGTGCCAGCAGCCGAAGCGGGGGGGCTACAGATACGCAGTATTTT	CASSRSGGATDTQYF
NA	TRBV21-1	TRBJ1-2	NA	11	TGTGCGGCAGAAGGGAGATGTGGCTACACCTTC	CAAEGRCGYTF
NA	TRBV30	TRBJ2-1	NA	12	TGTGCCCAGGGGAAAAGGTTCAATGAGCAGTTCTTC	CAQGKRFNEQFF
few	TRBV7-9	TRBJ1-4	TRBD1	16	TGTGCCAGCAGCCGCGGACAGGGTGGTTCGAATGAAAAACTGTTTTTT	CASSRGQGGSNEKLFF
NA	TRBV30	TRBJ2-5	NA	13	TGTGCCTGGACACGGGGATACCAAGAGACCCAGTACTTC	CAWTRGYQETQYF
NA	TRBV11-3	TRBJ1-5	NA	13	TGTGCCAGCAGCTTACGGGGAAATCAGCCCCAGCATTTT	CASSLRGNQPQHF
few	TRBV2	TRBJ1-5	TRBD1	15	TGTGCCAGCAGCCAGGGACAGGGAGGAAATCAGCCCCAGCATTTT	CASSQGQGGNQPQHF
NA	TRBV5-1	TRBJ2-3	NA	17	TGCGCCAGCAGCTTGGGCCGGGCTAGCGTTATCACAGATACGCAGTATTTT	CASSLGRASVITDTQYF
NA	TRBV7-3	TRBJ2-5	TRBD2	16	TGTGCCAGCAGCAGACTAGCGGGTAGGATCCAAGAGACCCAGTACTTC	CASSRLAGRIQETQYF
once	TRBV5-4	TRBJ1-4	NA	14	TGTGCCAGCAGCTTCAGGGGTTTTGAGGAAAAACTGTTTTTT	CASSFRGFEEKLFF
NA	TRBV7-6	TRBJ2-1	NA	16	TGTGCCAGCAGCTTAGTTCCACAGGGCTCTTACAATGAGCAGTTCTTC	CASSLVPQGSYNEQFF
NA	TRBV19	TRBJ2-1	TRBD2	15	TGTGCCAGTAACGGGTTAGCGGGAGGGCCAGGTGAGCAGTTCTTC	CASNGLAGGPGEQFF
NA	TRBV6-1	TRBJ1-1	TRBD1	12	TGTGCCAGCGCAGGGGGATACCTTGAAGCTTTCTTT	CASAGGYLEAFF
NA	TRBV9	TRBJ1-5	NA	13	TGTGCCAGCAGCGTGACAGCCCAGCAGCCCCAGCATTTT	CASSVTAQQPQHF
NA	TRBV2	TRBJ1-4	TRBD1	17	TGTGCCATCCGAAGTTGGACAGGGCCCGCAACTAATGAAAAACTGTTTTTT	CAIRSWTGPATNEKLFF
NA	TRBV28	TRBJ2-7	NA	18	TGTGCCAGCAGTTTCGAGGGAAGGAAAATGTACGTGGGTAGGGAGCAGTACTTC	CASSFEGRKMYVGREQYF
NA	TRBV4-1	TRBJ2-7	NA	14	TGCGCCAGCAGCCAAGCGCGGACACCCTACGAGCAGTACTTC	CASSQARTPYEQYF
NA	TRBV7-7	TRBJ2-7	TRBD1	13	TGTGCCAGCAGCCGGACAGGGAGCTACGAGCAGTACTTC	CASSRTGSYEQYF
few	TRBV5-1	TRBJ2-1	TRBD2	18	TGCGCCAGCAGCTTTGGGGCATCGCGGGGGTATGGGTACAATGAGCAGTTCTTC	CASSFGASRGYGYNEQFF
NA	TRBV10-2	TRBJ2-3	TRBD1	16	TGCGCCAGCAGTGAGTCCCGGGACAGAGCCATTGGTACGCAGTATTTT	CASSESRDRAIGTQYF
NA	TRBV30	TRBJ2-4	NA	15	TGTGCCTGGAGTTTCTTGCAGGGAGGGGGAAACATTCAGTACTTC	CAWSFLQGGGNIQYF
NA	TRBV29-1	TRBJ1-2	NA	12	TGCAGCGTTTCCCCAGGGGACTATGGCTACACCTTC	CSVSPGDYGYTF
NA	TRBV5-1	TRBJ1-1	NA	14	TGCGCCAGCAGCCTGATGGGGGGTAACGGTGAAGCTTTCTTT	CASSLMGGNGEAFF
NA	TRBV4-2	TRBJ1-3	NA	16	TGTGCCAGCAGCCAATTTTCCCCAGGGACTGGAAACACCATATATTTT	CASSQFSPGTGNTIYF
NA	TRBV11-2	TRBJ1-5	TRBD1	14	TGTGCCAGCAGCTCAGACAGGGGACATCAGCCCCAGCATTTT	CASSSDRGHQPQHF
NA	TRBV7-2	TRBJ2-1	NA	15	TGTGCCAGCACTCGGAGGGGGGGCGGTCACAATGAGCAGTTCTTC	CASTRRGGGHNEQFF
NA	TRBV6-5	TRBJ2-1	TRBD2	15	TGTGCCAGCAGCCTCATAGCGGGGGGGAGGGATGAGCAGTTCTTC	CASSLIAGGRDEQFF
NA	TRBV10-3	TRBJ2-7	NA	13	TGTGCCATCAATGCAGGGGAGCCCTACGAGCAGTACTTC	CAINAGEPYEQYF
NA	TRBV11-2	TRBJ2-7	NA	17	TGTGCCAGCAGCTTAGATCAGGTCGGCCTCCCCCCCTACGAGCAGTACTTC	CASSLDQVGLPPYEQYF
NA	TRBV5-4	TRBJ1-2	TRBD1	16	TGTGCCAGCAGCTTGCCCGGGGACAGGTCTTACGGTGGCTCCACCTTC	CASSLPGDRSYGGSTF
NA	TRBV29-1	TRBJ1-2	TRBD1	11	TGCAGCGTTGAAGGCAGGGGGAGCTACACCTTC	CSVEGRGSYTF
NA	TRBV7-2	TRBJ2-2	TRBD2	13	TGTGCCCGACAGCGGGAGGAGTTCGGGGAGCTGTTTTTT	CARQREEFGELFF
once	TRBV5-1	TRBJ1-2	NA	13	TGCGCCAGCAGCTTGCGGGAAACTTATGGCTACACCTTC	CASSLRETYGYTF
NA	TRBV6-1	TRBJ1-4	NA	14	TGTGCCACCACGGGGGGGCCCGAGGCGGAAAAACTGTTTTTT	CATTGGPEAEKLFF
NA	TRBV6-5	TRBJ2-2	TRBD2	16	TGTGCCAGCAGTTACAGGACTAGCGGATACACCGGGGAGCTGTTTTTT	CASSYRTSGYTGELFF
NA	TRBV29-1	TRBJ2-7	NA	15	TGCAGCGTCGTGCTCCCCCAGGGGATGACCTACGAGCAGTACTTC	CSVVLPQGMTYEQYF
NA	TRBV11-3	TRBJ2-1	NA	13	TGTGCCAGCAGCCCCCGGGGTGACAATGAGCAGTTCTTC	CASSPRGDNEQFF
few	TRBV5-1	TRBJ2-1	NA	14	TGCGCCAGCAGCTCCCCGGAAGGGAGGCATGAGCAGTTCTTC	CASSSPEGRHEQFF
once	TRBV4-3	TRBJ2-3	TRBD2	17	TGCGCCAGCAGCCAAGATCGGCCTAGCGGGGTCACAGATACGCAGTATTTT	CASSQDRPSGVTDTQYF
NA	TRBV7-2	TRBJ2-5	TRBD2	15	TGTGCCAGCAGCTTAGCTCGGGCGGGGGGGGAGACCCAGTACTTC	CASSLARAGGETQYF
NA	TRBV27	TRBJ1-2	TRBD1	14	TGTGCCAGCAGCTCAGGGGGGCATAACTATGGCTACACCTTC	CASSSGGHNYGYTF
NA	TRBV4-1	TRBJ2-7	TRBD1	16	TGCGCCAGCAGCCAAGAACCGGGACAGGGAATTTACGAGCAGTACTTC	CASSQEPGQGIYEQYF
once	TRBV4-2	TRBJ1-3	TRBD1	15	TGTGCCAGCAGCCCAGGGACAGCTAGTGGAAACACCATATATTTT	CASSPGTASGNTIYF
NA	TRBV2	TRBJ2-7	NA	13	TGTGCCAGCAGAGATGACAGATCCTACGAGCAGTACTTC	CASRDDRSYEQYF
few	TRBV6-5	TRBJ1-4	TRBD1	12	TGTGCCAGTGGACAGGGGGATGAAAAACTGTTTTTT	CASGQGDEKLFF
NA	TRBV10-2	TRBJ2-5	TRBD2	15	TGCGCCAGCAGTGAAACCGGGACTATCTTTGAGACCCAGTACTTC	CASSETGTIFETQYF
few	TRBV4-1	TRBJ2-5	NA	16	TGCGCCAGCAGCCACCCCCTGGGCGGGGTCCAAGAGACCCAGTACTTC	CASSHPLGGVQETQYF
NA	TRBV10-1	TRBJ2-7	NA	14	TGCGCCAGCAGTCAGAAGCGTCTTCCCTACGAGCAGTACTTC	CASSQKRLPYEQYF
NA	TRBV19	TRBJ2-3	TRBD2	14	TGTGCCAGTAGCCCGGGACTAGGGACAGATACGCAGTATTTT	CASSPGLGTDTQYF
NA	TRBV30	TRBJ2-5	TRBD1	17	TGTGCCTGGAGTCGGGGGACAGGGGGCACTCATCAGGAGACCCAGTACTTC	CAWSRGTGGTHQETQYF
NA	TRBV10-3	TRBJ2-5	NA	16	TGTGCCATCAGTGGAGGGGGACCCGGGAATGAAGAGACCCAGTACTTC	CAISGGGPGNEETQYF
NA	TRBV5-1	TRBJ2-3	NA	15	TGCGCCAGCAGCGCGCTTAGCGGCAACACAGATACGCAGTATTTT	CASSALSGNTDTQYF
NA	TRBV18	TRBJ2-3	TRBD1	15	TGTGCCAGCTCACTCGGACAGGGAGGAATAGATACGCAGTATTTT	CASSLGQGGIDTQYF